This TCR beta chain was captured in a study of patients and donors after allogeneic stem cell transplantation. This clonotype has a count of ten or more. TCRdb reprocessed the RT-PCR reads via MiXCR and lists one record per CDR3 protein. The sample lists fewer than 75,000 distinct CDR3 sequences, more than 10% occurring once. The trim removed 4 bases at V and 0 bases at J, leaving 6 bases unmatched. The CDR3 sequence is 16 residues long. Germline CDR1 and CDR2: SGHVS and FQNEAQ. The V gene is TRBV7-8, the J gene TRBJ1-5, with 7 bases matching TRBD1. Sequencing was done on a sample of blood, either unsorted or a sorted T cell fraction (not recorded which). This TCR was sampled from a human donor who was either an allogeneic HSCT recipient or a stem cell or donor lymphocyte infusion donor (not recorded which). It is not recorded whose cells these are; they may come from a transplant donor. The CDR3 DNA follows: TGTGCCAGCAGCTCAAGACAGGGAAATAGCAATCAGCCCCAGCATTTT. This encodes CASSSRQGNSNQPQHF.